The clone carrying this T cell receptor beta chain appeared a single time. Antigen unknown. TCRdb keeps only in-frame clones here, not all; method: immunoSEQ multiplex PCR. The sample has roughly 66,000 clones, more than 90% seen once. This entry comes from a study of Tregs in tolerant kidney transplant recipients. Whole-study findings and limits: Tregs expanded with activated donor B cells seemed most donor-specific.

After removal of 7 bases from V and 3 bases from J, the junction contained 7 bases not matched to a gene. This CDR3 has 14 residues. Germline V gene lookup returns CDR1 SGHDT and CDR2 YYEEEE. The J gene is TRBJ2-7, the V gene TRBV5-6; 10 bases are shared with TRBD1. This clonotype originated in a human donor who received a combined kidney and bone marrow transplant. The sample here was CD8+ T cells from blood, taken before the transplant. In nucleotides, the CDR3 is TGTGCCAGCGCTATAGGGACAGGGGTCTACGAGCAGTACTTC. This encodes CASAIGTGVYEQYF.